The clone carrying this T cell receptor (beta chain) has a count of ten or more. The sample comes from a study of neurological immune-mediated disorders. MiXCR was run by TCRdb on the 5' RACE reads, yielding one entry per CDR3 protein. The repertoire consists of around 65,000 distinct CDR3 sequences, with over 4% occurring once and the leading ten covering about 5.7%. This clonotype was obtained from a human donor with multiple sclerosis. The donor label of this sample is uncertain. Sample: PBMCs.

CDR3 sequence (DNA): TGCAGTGCAAATGCGGCGGGAAACACCATATATTTT. Protein: CSANAAGNTIYF. The rearrangement uses TRBV20-1 and TRBJ1-3, with D uncertain. V lost 6 bases and J lost 4, with 10 bases in between. This CDR3 has 12 amino acids. CDR1 and CDR2 (germline): DFQATT, SNEGSKA (reference sequence).